This TCR beta chain was recovered during a study of chemoradiotherapy in HPV16-positive cancers. Study-level points and caveats: Candidate HPV-specific clones and E7-related TCR motifs grew in tumor during treatment. Better recurrence-free survival went with HPV-responsive T-cell expansion in HPV16-positive patients.

With regard to this clone: The antigen is unknown.

This CDR3 region has 14 residues. V dropped 0 bases and J dropped 3 bases, with 11 bases sitting between them. The germline V gene encodes CDR1 SQVTM and CDR2 ANQGSEA. Method: immunoSEQ multiplex PCR; TCRdb's copy keeps in-frame clones and lacks some. The table lists around 9,700 clones, approximately 69% of them singletons. Sampling was done from a patient who underwent chemoradiotherapy. The origin of this receptor is a human donor with HPV-associated anogenital cancer. The rearrangement uses TRBV29-1 and TRBJ2-5; D perhaps matches TRBD2 (6 bases). CDR3 region: CSVEDQRVKETQYF. The CDR3 bases are TGCAGCGTTGAAGATCAGCGGGTGAAAGAGACCCAGTACTTC. Looking up the rest from reference TRBV29-1 and TRBJ2-5 gives the full variable domain: SAVISQKPSRDICQRGTSLTIQCQVDSQVTMMFWYRQQPGQSLTLIATANQGSEATYESGFVIDKFPISRPNLTFSTLTVSNMSPEDSSIYLCSVEDQRVKETQYFGPGTRLLVL.